The entry below describes one TCR beta chain. The entry originates in a study of long-term antiretroviral therapy in people with HIV. The libraries were made with immunoSEQ v3.0 at survey level. A target of roughly 40,000-55,000 T-cell genomes per sample was set for sequencing. Sequencing was performed with immunoSEQ multiplex PCR; in TCRdb, only in-frame clones are kept and a portion is missing. The repertoire holds 15,000 to 20,000 clones, about 88% seen once, with roughly 8% in the top ten. This CDR3 region has 15 residues. Per germline, CDR1 MNHEY and CDR2 SVGAGI. J was trimmed by 2 bases and V by 6 bases; bases with no gene match: 5.

The rearrangement joins TRBV6-5 to TRBJ2-5, with 11 bases aligning to TRBD2. The clonotype was recovered from a man aged 18 to 30 with HIV. The sample here was unsorted PBMCs, taken 0.9 years after starting antiretroviral therapy. The CDR3 sequence: CASSIAGGLQETQYF. The CDR3 DNA sequence: TGTGCCAGCAGCATAGCGGGGGGGCTACAAGAGACCCAGTACTTC.